The TCR beta chain described here comes from a study of blood T cell repertoires in COVID-19. Study summary: Acute and convalescent COVID-19 specimens originated in the United States, Italy and Spain. T cells, B-cell-depleted T cells, or PBMCs supplied cDNA or gDNA.

Measured with immunoSEQ multiplex PCR; TCRdb has only the in-frame clones, and not every one. The table shows 97,000 or so clones, with approximately 91% occurring only once. V was shortened by 2 bases and J by 0 bases, with 8 bases between the two germline ends. There are 14 residues in the CDR3. Germline CDR1 is MNHNY and CDR2 is SVGAGI (reference sequence). The sample was peripheral blood. V gene TRBV6-6 combines with J gene TRBJ2-7; maybe TRBD1 (6 bases). The origin of this receptor is a man aged 18 to 35 with acute or convalescent COVID-19. This CDR3 is CASSYTGSSYEQYF. The CDR3 region has the DNA TGTGCCAGCAGTTACACAGGGAGCTCCTACGAGCAGTACTTC.